This is a list of T cell receptor beta chains from one sample in a study of liver allograft versus peripheral blood T cells. One entry per CDR3 protein, called by TCRdb with MiXCR from the reads. The repertoire holds some 4,000 distinct CDR3 sequences, with roughly 16% as singletons. Every receptor here comes from a human patient who had a liver transplant. A subset of T cells may come from the graft donor. Each CDR3 is given with its conserved first and last residue. Each record gives: clone size, V gene, D gene, J gene, CDR3 protein, CDR3 DNA. A D gene is named only where the DNA matches it firmly. Clone size is not always given. Where it is, it says once, few, many or a class for expanded clones.

size: -
V: TRBV2
D: -
J: TRBJ1-1
CDR3: CASTPYTEAFF
DNA: TGTGCCAGCACACCCTACACTGAAGCTTTCTTT

size: medium-sized
V: TRBV5-6
D: -
J: TRBJ1-4
CDR3: CASERRGEATNEKLFF
DNA: TGTGCCAGCGAGAGGAGGGGGGAAGCAACTAATGAAAAACTGTTTTTT

size: few
V: TRBV2
D: -
J: TRBJ1-4
CDR3: CASSDGVPKLFF
DNA: TGTGCCAGCAGTGACGGGGTCCCAAAACTGTTTTTT

size: once
V: TRBV6-1
D: TRBD1
J: TRBJ2-2
CDR3: CASSVNPQGLVRTGELFF
DNA: TGTGCCAGCAGTGTGAATCCACAGGGGTTAGTTCGGACCGGGGAGCTGTTTTTT

size: medium-sized
V: TRBV7-2
D: TRBD1
J: TRBJ1-6
CDR3: CASSFLGTGNNSPLHF
DNA: TGTGCCAGCAGCTTCCTCGGGACAGGGAATAATTCACCCCTCCACTTT

size: few
V: TRBV3-1
D: -
J: TRBJ1-1
CDR3: CASSQTDTEAFF
DNA: TGTGCCAGCAGCCAGACAGACACTGAAGCTTTCTTT

size: medium-sized
V: TRBV24-1
D: TRBD2
J: TRBJ2-1
CDR3: CATSDSGTSGYNEQFF
DNA: TGTGCCACCAGTGACTCTGGGACTAGCGGTTACAATGAGCAGTTCTTC

size: -
V: TRBV2
D: TRBD1
J: TRBJ1-4
CDR3: CASSGSQGAKANEKLFF
DNA: TGTGCCAGCAGTGGTTCACAGGGGGCGAAGGCTAATGAAAAACTGTTTTTT

size: medium-sized
V: TRBV6-5
D: -
J: TRBJ1-2
CDR3: CAATRGEGYGYTF
DNA: TGTGCCGCAACTAGGGGGGAAGGCTATGGCTACACCTTC

size: -
V: TRBV12-3/TRBV12-4
D: -
J: TRBJ2-3
CDR3: CASSLETWGTQYF
DNA: TGTGCCAGCAGTTTAGAAACTTGGGGTACGCAGTATTTT

size: few
V: TRBV9
D: TRBD2
J: TRBJ2-3
CDR3: CASSLRAGETSTDTQYF
DNA: TGTGCCAGCAGCCTCAGGGCGGGAGAGACCAGCACAGATACGCAGTATTTT

size: -
V: TRBV11-3
D: -
J: TRBJ2-1
CDR3: CASSLEGRLGNEQFF
DNA: TGTGCCAGCAGCTTAGAGGGACGGTTGGGGAATGAGCAGTTCTTC

size: medium-sized
V: TRBV12-3/TRBV12-4
D: -
J: TRBJ1-1
CDR3: CASSRGLEAFF
DNA: TGTGCCAGCAGTCGGGGCCTCGAGGCTTTCTTT

size: many
V: TRBV27
D: -
J: TRBJ2-7
CDR3: CASKPSHSSYEQYF
DNA: TGTGCCAGCAAACCCAGCCACTCCTCCTACGAGCAGTACTTC

size: medium-sized
V: TRBV29-1
D: TRBD1
J: TRBJ1-2
CDR3: CSSWTGGLGGYTF
DNA: TGCAGTTCTTGGACAGGGGGCTTAGGAGGCTACACCTTC

size: -
V: TRBV6-2/TRBV6-3
D: -
J: TRBJ1-5
CDR3: CASSKTGLSNQPQHF
DNA: TGTGCCAGCAGTAAGACAGGTTTGAGCAATCAGCCCCAGCATTTT

size: -
V: TRBV25-1
D: -
J: TRBJ1-1
CDR3: CASSAPGRSSFF
DNA: TGTGCCAGCAGTGCCCCGGGTCGGTCCTCTTTCTTT

size: medium-sized
V: TRBV6-5
D: TRBD1
J: TRBJ1-3
CDR3: CASSYGTGGVSSGNTIYF
DNA: TGTGCCAGCAGTTACGGGACAGGGGGCGTCAGCTCTGGAAACACCATATATTTT

size: medium-sized
V: TRBV19
D: TRBD1
J: TRBJ1-2
CDR3: CASSTTGLTYGYTF
DNA: TGTGCCAGTAGTACGACAGGGTTGACCTATGGCTACACCTTC

size: -
V: TRBV18
D: -
J: TRBJ2-1
CDR3: CASSPKPTGSEQFF
DNA: TGTGCCAGCTCACCAAAACCCACGGGGAGTGAGCAGTTCTTC

size: few
V: TRBV11-3
D: TRBD1
J: TRBJ1-1
CDR3: CASRDGQGKGEAFF
DNA: TGTGCCAGCAGGGATGGACAGGGGAAGGGAGAAGCTTTCTTT

size: -
V: TRBV20-1
D: -
J: TRBJ2-2
CDR3: CSASHGGNTGELFF
DNA: TGCAGTGCTTCTCACGGGGGAAACACCGGGGAGCTGTTTTTT

size: few
V: TRBV11-2
D: TRBD1
J: TRBJ1-1
CDR3: CASSLRPGGTEAFF
DNA: TGTGCCAGCAGCCTCCGGCCAGGGGGCACTGAAGCTTTCTTT

size: many
V: TRBV11-2
D: TRBD1
J: TRBJ1-1
CDR3: CASSSLQGARTEAFF
DNA: TGTGCCAGCAGCTCCCTCCAGGGGGCGCGTACTGAAGCTTTCTTT

size: medium-sized
V: TRBV19
D: -
J: TRBJ1-1
CDR3: CAARRGGMETEAFF
DNA: TGTGCCGCGAGGAGGGGGGGGATGGAGACTGAAGCTTTCTTT

size: medium-sized
V: TRBV7-9
D: TRBD1
J: TRBJ1-4
CDR3: CASTAAGGNEKLFF
DNA: TGTGCCAGCACCGCCGCAGGGGGAAATGAAAAACTGTTTTTT

size: large
V: TRBV12-3/TRBV12-4
D: -
J: TRBJ2-3
CDR3: CASSFGTALRGYF
DNA: TGTGCCAGCAGTTTCGGGACGGCGCTGAGGGGGTATTTT

size: many
V: TRBV9
D: -
J: TRBJ1-6
CDR3: CASSVAQGRHLSPLHF
DNA: TGTGCCAGCAGCGTAGCCCAGGGTCGCCATTTATCACCCCTCCACTTT

size: medium-sized
V: TRBV6-2/TRBV6-3
D: -
J: TRBJ1-1
CDR3: CASSSPAREDAAFF
DNA: TGTGCCAGCAGTTCTCCTGCCAGGGAAGATGCAGCTTTCTTT

size: few
V: TRBV20-1
D: -
J: TRBJ2-1
CDR3: CSARQGGGENEQFF
DNA: TGCAGTGCTCGCCAGGGAGGGGGCGAGAATGAGCAGTTCTTC

size: medium-sized
V: TRBV19
D: TRBD2
J: TRBJ2-1
CDR3: CASSIDSGRDEQFF
DNA: TGTGCCAGTAGTATAGATTCCGGGAGGGATGAGCAGTTCTTC

size: medium-sized
V: TRBV7-2
D: -
J: TRBJ1-1
CDR3: CASSFGRNTEAFF
DNA: TGTGCCAGCAGCTTTGGGAGGAACACTGAAGCTTTCTTT

size: medium-sized
V: TRBV15
D: -
J: TRBJ1-1
CDR3: CATSRDWAGEAFF
DNA: TGTGCCACCAGCAGAGATTGGGCAGGGGAAGCTTTCTTT

size: many
V: TRBV24-1
D: TRBD1
J: TRBJ2-3
CDR3: CATGDSPKTDTQYF
DNA: TGTGCCACCGGGGACAGCCCTAAGACAGATACGCAGTATTTT

size: few
V: TRBV20-1
D: TRBD2
J: TRBJ2-5
CDR3: CSASRTSGGPKETQYF
DNA: TGCAGTGCTAGCCGAACTAGCGGGGGACCAAAAGAGACCCAGTACTTC

size: medium-sized
V: TRBV7-2
D: -
J: TRBJ1-5
CDR3: CASSLGRREPQHF
DNA: TGTGCCAGCAGCTTGGGCCGAAGGGAGCCCCAGCATTTT

size: medium-sized
V: TRBV12-5
D: TRBD1
J: TRBJ1-2
CDR3: CASGFTPGQGTNYGYTF
DNA: TGTGCTAGTGGTTTCACACCCGGACAGGGAACCAACTATGGCTACACCTTC

size: -
V: TRBV20-1
D: -
J: TRBJ1-2
CDR3: CSAATGGGYGYTF
DNA: TGCAGTGCTGCGACCGGGGGTGGCTATGGCTACACCTTC

size: medium-sized
V: TRBV11-3
D: -
J: TRBJ1-1
CDR3: CASSLDWGKQGAFF
DNA: TGTGCCAGCAGCTTAGATTGGGGAAAACAAGGAGCTTTCTTT

size: large
V: TRBV19
D: -
J: TRBJ1-5
CDR3: CASSIGEARITRQPQHF
DNA: TGTGCCAGTAGTATAGGGGAGGCTCGCATCACCCGTCAGCCCCAGCATTTT

size: medium-sized
V: TRBV15
D: -
J: TRBJ1-5
CDR3: CATSRDISDQPQHF
DNA: TGTGCCACCAGCAGAGATATATCGGATCAGCCCCAGCATTTT

size: medium-sized
V: TRBV19
D: TRBD1
J: TRBJ1-1
CDR3: CASATGQGAITEAFF
DNA: TGTGCCAGTGCCACAGGACAGGGGGCGATCACTGAAGCTTTCTTT